The 22 T cell receptor beta chains below were found in one sample sequenced in a study of blood T cell repertoires in COVID-19 (TCRdb year 2020). The method behind the library was the immunoSEQ multiplex PCR assay. This is the immuneACCESS table as TCRdb keeps it, with only in-frame sequences that have V and J called. A part of the clones is gone; compared with another copy, unresolved V genes explain less than half, and the rest is unexplained. This sample has around 450,000 clones in its table, and around 89% of those were observed once. The top ten clonotypes cover roughly 4% of the sample. The sample consisted of peripheral blood. The receptors shown here come from a woman aged 25 to 45 with acute or convalescent COVID-19.

This rearrangement joins TRBV18 to TRBJ1-6, with TRBD1 identical over 8 bases. The V gene's germline CDR1 is KGHSH and CDR2 LQKENI. With 6 bases clipped from V and 7 bases from J, the junction kept 5 bases outside the gene matches. The CDR3 runs 14 residues. Written as DNA, the CDR3 is TGTGCCAGCTCCATGGACAGGGCCAATTCACCCCTCCACTTT. Translated, it gives CASSMDRANSPLHF.

The genes are TRBV5-1 and TRBJ2-5; unclear D gene. Germline-derived CDR1 and CDR2 are SGHRS and YFSETQ. V lost 0 bases and J 5 bases, leaving 8 bases between the germline ends. CDR3 length equals 13 residues. The CDR3, as DNA: TGCGCCAGCAGCTTGGCGCCCCAGGAGACCCAGTACTTC. Residues: CASSLAPQETQYF.

The rearrangement joins TRBV7-9 to TRBJ2-1; 7 positions match TRBD1. CDR1 is SEHNR, CDR2 FQNEAQ, per germline (reference sequence). The CDR3 has 14 residues. Trimming took 3 bases from V and 5 from J; bases not matched to a gene: 4. CDR3 DNA sequence: TGTGCCAGCAGCTTCTATACAGGGGACAATGAGCAGTTCTTC. The encoded protein is CASSFYTGDNEQFF.

The chain recombines TRBV5-5 with TRBJ1-2; 7 positions agree with TRBD1. Per the germline V gene, CDR1 is SGHKS and CDR2 is YYEKEE (reference sequence). This CDR3 is 15 amino acids long. With V trimmed by 4 bases and J by 4 bases, 10 bases remained unmatched. The CDR3 bases are TGTGCCAGCAGCCCCACTGGACAGGCAACCTATGGCTACACCTTC. It encodes CASSPTGQATYGYTF. Full variable domain (missing parts from reference TRBV5-5 and TRBJ1-2): DAGVTQSPTHLIKTRGQQVTLRCSPISGHKSVSWYQQVLGQGPQFIFQYYEKEERGRGNFPDRFSARQFPNYSSELNVNALLLGDSALYLCASSPTGQATYGYTFGSGTRLTVV.

The chain recombines TRBV9 with TRBJ2-5; 11 bases are a match to TRBD1. Per germline, CDR1 SGDLS and CDR2 YYNGEE. The CDR3 has 16 residues. Trimming took 6 bases from V and 5 from J; bases not matched to a gene: 12. The CDR3, as DNA: TGTGCCAGCACGGTGTCGGACAGGGGGCATGGTGAGACCCAGTACTTC. As protein: CASTVSDRGHGETQYF. Together with reference TRBV9 and TRBJ2-5, the CDR3 gives the full variable domain: DSGVTQTPKHLITATGQRVTLRCSPRSGDLSVYWYQQSLDQGLQFLIQYYNGEERAKGNILERFSAQQFPDLHSELNLSSLELGDSALYFCASTVSDRGHGETQYFGPGTRLLVL.

V and J are TRBV20-1 and TRBJ2-7, with 9 bases identical to TRBD1. The CDR3 contains 13 residues. The germline gives CDR1 DFQATT, CDR2 SNEGSKA (reference sequence). V gave up 3 bases and J gave up 1 base; unmatched junction bases: 1. The CDR3, as DNA: TGCAGTGCTAGTGGGACAGGGTCCTACGAGCAGTACTTC. Its translation: CSASGTGSYEQYF.

This chain links TRBV19 with TRBJ2-2, with D perhaps TRBD1 (5 bases). Per germline, CDR1 LNHDA and CDR2 SQIVND (reference sequence). V shed 4 bases and J shed 2 bases, with 17 bases lying between them. There are 17 residues in the CDR3. The CDR3 nucleotides read TGTGCCAGTAGTAACCGTGGGGCAGGATTCAACACCGGGGAGCTGTTTTTT. Protein sequence: CASSNRGAGFNTGELFF.

This chain joins TRBV4-1 and TRBJ2-1; 8 bases map to TRBD1. CDR1 and CDR2 from the germline V gene are MGHRA and YSYEKL. V lost 4 bases and J lost 6; bases outside the gene matches: 8. CDR3 length: 15 amino acids. CDR3 loop: CASSRGTGDFNEQFF. The CDR3 DNA follows: TGCGCCAGCAGCCGGGGGACAGGAGACTTCAATGAGCAGTTCTTC.

The genes are TRBV14 and TRBJ2-7; D may be TRBD1 (6 bases). Germline-derived CDR1 and CDR2 are SGHDN and FVKESK. The CDR3 consists of 12 residues. V was pared by 4 bases and J by 3 bases, with 7 bases between. The CDR3 sequence: CASSPTGYEQYF. CDR3 DNA: TGTGCCAGCAGCCCGACAGGCTACGAGCAGTACTTC.

This rearrangement joins TRBV6-5 to TRBJ1-6; 8 bases fit TRBD1. There are 15 residues in the CDR3. CDR1 and CDR2 from the germline V gene are MNHEY and SVGAGI. Trimming at V came to 7 bases and at J to 2 bases, leaving 4 bases not matched to a gene. For the CDR3, the DNA is TGTGCCAGCAAGACAGGGGATGCCTATAATTCACCCCTCCACTTT. Its translation is CASKTGDAYNSPLHF.

The rearrangement links TRBV4-2 to TRBJ1-6; 7 bases line up with TRBD1. There are 15 residues in the CDR3. The germline V gene has CDR1 LGHNA and CDR2 YNFKEQ. Trimming took 0 bases from V and 10 from J; bases not matched to a gene: 6. This CDR3 is CASSQEGTGDSPLHF. The DNA of the CDR3 is TGTGCCAGCAGCCAAGAGGGCACAGGGGACTCACCCCTCCACTTT.

CDR3 DNA sequence: TGTGCCAGCAGCGGAAGACAGGGAACTAATGAAAAACTGTTTTTT. This gives the protein CASSGRQGTNEKLFF. This chain connects TRBV5-4 to TRBJ1-4; 7 bases fit TRBD1. The CDR3 sequence is 15 residues long. CDR1 SGHNT and CDR2 YYREEE come from the germline V gene (reference sequence). V dropped 4 bases and J dropped 1; count of bases not matched to a gene: 4.

The chain uses TRBV24-1 and TRBJ1-5, with 8 positions matching TRBD1. The CDR3 is 13 residues long. Germline V lookup: CDR1 KGHDR, CDR2 SFDVKD. With 7 bases clipped from V and 7 bases from J, the junction kept 5 bases outside the gene matches. CDR3 DNA: TGTGCCACCAGCGGACAGGGCGGGCAGCCCCAGCATTTT. This codes for CATSGQGGQPQHF.

This chain uses TRBV3-1 (or the pseudogene TRBV3-2) with TRBJ1-1, with D possibly matching TRBD1 (5 bases). Trimming left V 8 bases short and J 1 base short, with 8 bases between. The germline V gene encodes CDR1 LGHDT and CDR2 YNNKEL (reference sequence). The length of the CDR3 is 12 residues. The CDR3 here is CASLGGNTEAFF. CDR3 sequence (DNA): TGTGCCAGCTTGGGGGGGAACACTGAAGCTTTCTTT.

The gene calls are TRBV7-3 and TRBJ2-7; 7 bases line up with TRBD1. Germline CDR1 is SGHTA and CDR2 is FQGTGA. This CDR3 has 14 residues. V was pared by 5 bases and J by 3 bases, with 7 bases of the junction left unmatched. Written as DNA, the CDR3 is TGTGCCAGCAGCCCCCAGACAGGGAGCTACGAGCAGTACTTC. Translated, it gives CASSPQTGSYEQYF. The full variable domain, in which reference TRBV7-3 and TRBJ2-7 provide the parts outside the CDR3, is GAGVSQTPSNKVTEKGKYVELRCDPISGHTALYWYRQSLGQGPEFLIYFQGTGAADDSGLPNDRFFAVRPEGSVSTLKIQRTERGDSAVYLCASSPQTGSYEQYFGPGTRLTVT.

The V gene is TRBV11-1, the J gene TRBJ2-7, with TRBD1 matching 8 bases. J gave up 4 bases and V 7 bases, and 6 bases lay outside the gene matches. Germline CDR1 is SGHAT and CDR2 is FQDESV (reference sequence). CDR3 length: 13 residues. CDR3 sequence (DNA): TGTGCCAGCACCGAAGGACAGGGATACGAGCAGTACTTC. Amino acids: CASTEGQGYEQYF.

V and J are TRBV2 and TRBJ2-6; tentative D call: TRBD2 (6 bases). Germline CDR1 is SNHLY and CDR2 is FYNNEI. This CDR3 is built from 15 residues. Between the trimmed V and J ends, which lost 7 bases and 2 bases, there was a span of 12 bases. Written as DNA, the CDR3 is TGTGCCAGCACCTCCTGGGGGGCTGGGGCCAACGTCCTGACTTTC. The encoded protein is CASTSWGAGANVLTF.

The rearrangement links TRBV19 to TRBJ1-1; 8 bases are shared with TRBD1. Trimming cost V 5 bases and J 5 bases; bases outside gene matches: 4. CDR1 and CDR2 from the germline V gene are LNHDA and SQIVND (reference sequence). This CDR3 is 13 amino acids long. The CDR3 sequence: CASSGQGRTEAFF. The CDR3 DNA sequence: TGTGCCAGTAGTGGACAGGGAAGGACTGAAGCTTTCTTT.

The rearrangement joins TRBV2 to TRBJ2-4; 12 bases agree with TRBD2. The CDR3 extends over 17 amino acids. J was trimmed by 8 bases and V by 2 bases; bases with no gene match: 10. Germline-derived CDR1 and CDR2 are SNHLY and FYNNEI. CDR3 coding DNA: TGTGCCAGCAGTGAATTCGGACTAGCGGGGAATTTGGACATTCAGTACTTC. It translates to CASSEFGLAGNLDIQYF.

This clone is a singleton in its sample. The genes are TRBV9 and TRBJ2-2; D call uncertain. CDR1 is SGDLS and CDR2 is YYNGEE in the germline V gene. The CDR3 is 13 residues long. V gave up 0 bases and J gave up 5 bases, with 5 bases separating them. CDR3 nucleotides: TGTGCCAGCAGCGTAGCCAGGACCGGGGAGCTGTTTTTT. Protein product: CASSVARTGELFF.

The rearrangement joins TRBV9 to TRBJ2-1; TRBD2 agrees at 10 bases. V shed 1 base, J shed 8 bases, and the junction held 9 bases outside the gene matches. The CDR3 sequence is 16 residues long. In germline, CDR1 is SGDLS, CDR2 YYNGEE. The CDR3 sequence: CASSVYGSGGRHEQFF. The CDR3 nucleotides are TGTGCCAGCAGCGTATATGGTAGCGGGGGGAGGCATGAGCAGTTCTTC.

The J gene is TRBJ2-3, the V gene TRBV20-1; 9 bases agree with TRBD2. CDR3 length: 17 residues. Germline lookup yields CDR1 DFQATT and CDR2 SNEGSKA (reference sequence). V lost 3 bases and J lost 0; bases outside the gene matches: 10. CDR3 protein: CSASIAGATPSTDTQYF. In DNA, the CDR3 is TGCAGTGCTAGTATAGCGGGGGCCACCCCTAGCACAGATACGCAGTATTTT.